Listed here are 23 T cell receptor beta chains from one sample, sequenced in a study of follicular helper T cells after annual influenza vaccination. Assay: immunoSEQ multiplex PCR; the TCRdb copy retains only in-frame clones and omits some. The sample holds about 14,000 clones, approximately 84% seen once. Described time point: 2014-2015 season, pre-vaccination. The source was CXCR5- memory CD4+ T cells sorted from blood, collected on the day of influenza vaccination. These TCRs come from an adult who received the influenza vaccine.

V is TRBV10-3 and J is TRBJ2-1, with unresolved D. CDR3 length: 15 residues. The germline V and J ends were trimmed by 0 bases and 0 bases, with 6 bases remaining between them. In germline, CDR1 is ENHRY, CDR2 SYGVKD. The CDR3 loop is CAISESPPSYNEQFF. CDR3 in DNA: TGTGCCATCAGTGAGTCACCCCCCTCCTACAATGAGCAGTTCTTC.

The genes are TRBV28 and TRBJ1-2, with 12 nucleotides matching TRBD1. The CDR3 extends over 13 amino acids. CDR1 is MDHEN, CDR2 SYDVKM, per germline. V shed 6 bases and J 8 bases; nucleotides not matched to a gene: 4. The CDR3 spells CASRGTGGEGYTF. As DNA, the CDR3 is TGTGCCAGCAGGGGGACAGGGGGCGAAGGCTACACCTTC.

This clone was seen only a few times. The V call is TRBV7-3, the J call TRBJ1-6; 9 nucleotides match TRBD1. Germline CDR1 and CDR2: SGHTA and FQGTGA. V gave up 4 bases and J gave up 7 bases; unmatched junction bases: 5. The CDR3 runs to 15 residues. CDR3 loop: CASSSRQGGNSPLHF. CDR3 DNA: TGTGCCAGCAGCTCTAGACAGGGGGGGAATTCACCCCTCCACTTT. Filled out from reference TRBV7-3 and TRBJ1-6, the complete variable domain reads GAGVSQTPSNKVTEKGKYVELRCDPISGHTALYWYRQSLGQGPEFLIYFQGTGAADDSGLPNDRFFAVRPEGSVSTLKIQRTERGDSAVYLCASSSRQGGNSPLHFGNGTRLTVT.

The chain joins TRBV14 to TRBJ2-7; TRBD2 matches 8 bases. The CDR3 runs 15 residues. CDR1 is SGHDN, CDR2 FVKESK, per germline. After removal of 4 bases from V and 1 base from J, the junction contained 6 bases not matched to a gene. CDR3 nucleotide sequence: TGTGCCAGCAGCCCCTCGGGGGGGGCATCCTACGAGCAGTACTTC. As protein: CASSPSGGASYEQYF. The whole variable domain, remainder taken from reference TRBV14 and TRBJ2-7, is EAGVTQFPSHSVIEKGQTVTLRCDPISGHDNLYWYRRVMGKEIKFLLHFVKESKQDESGMPNNRFLAERTGGTYSTLKVQPAELEDSGVYFCASSPSGGASYEQYFGPGTRLTVT.

V usage is TRBV7-2 and J usage is TRBJ2-1, with 10 bases aligning to TRBD1. Germline V gene lookup returns CDR1 SGHTA and CDR2 FQGNSA. V was clipped by 0 bases and J by 6 bases; unmatched bases: 11. This CDR3 spans 18 amino acids. CDR3 sequence: CASSLAFGGTGVGNEQFF. CDR3 nucleotides: TGTGCCAGCAGCTTAGCCTTTGGTGGGACAGGGGTTGGCAATGAGCAGTTCTTC.

The chain employs TRBV25-1 and TRBJ2-3; 12 bases agree with TRBD1. CDR3 size: 16 residues. Germline V gene data show CDR1 as MGHDK and CDR2 as SYGVNS. V lost 1 base to trimming and J lost 5 bases; unmatched junction nucleotides: 4. The CDR3 spells CASSEWGQGAKDTQYF. The CDR3 bases are TGTGCCAGCAGTGAATGGGGACAGGGGGCGAAAGATACGCAGTATTTT.

This chain links TRBV6-4 with TRBJ2-1; no firm D call. Germline V gene lookup returns CDR1 MRHNA and CDR2 SNTAGT. The CDR3 has 17 residues. V lost 11 bases to trimming and J lost 8 bases, with 31 bases between them. CDR3 sequence (DNA): TGTGCCCTTCCCCAAAACCGAGCTCTCCTTGGTGCGGATGAGCAGTTCTTC. Protein product: CALPQNRALLGADEQFF.

This sequence joins TRBV7-3 and TRBJ2-3; 9 bases are shared with TRBD1. CDR3 length: 13 residues. The V and J ends lost 5 bases and 15 bases, in that order; junction bases with no gene match: 12. Germline V gene data show CDR1 as SGHTA and CDR2 as FQGTGA. CDR3 DNA sequence: TGTGCCAGCAGCCTCAGGGACAGGGAGAGGAAATATTTT. Protein: CASSLRDRERKYF.

This clone has a single count. The J gene is TRBJ1-1, the V gene TRBV10-2; TRBD1 aligns across 7 bases. Germline CDR1 is WSHSY and CDR2 is SAAADI. The CDR3 is made up of 17 amino acids. Trimming at V came to 6 bases and at J to 0 bases, leaving 13 bases not matched to a gene. The CDR3, as DNA: TGCGCCAGCAGGACCGGGACAGCCCTGAGAATGAACACTGAAGCTTTCTTT. This codes for CASRTGTALRMNTEAFF.

CDR3 DNA: TGTGCCGGACAGGGGGCGTACAATGAGCAGTTCTTC. Translating gives CAGQGAYNEQFF. V gene TRBV30 combines with J gene TRBJ2-1, with 11 bases that match TRBD1. Unmatched junction bases numbered 1, after V lost 8 bases and J lost 4 bases. Per the germline V gene, CDR1 is GTSNPN and CDR2 is SVGIG (reference sequence). This CDR3 spans 12 amino acids. Based on the CDR3 plus reference TRBV30 and TRBJ2-1, the full variable domain is SQTIHQWPATLVQPVGSPLSLECTVEGTSNPNLYWYRQAAGRGLQLLFYSVGIGQISSEVPQNLSASRPQDRQFILSSKKLLLSDSGFYLCAGQGAYNEQFFGPGTRLTVL.

This chain joins TRBV7-9 and TRBJ1-2; D uncertain. Germline V gene lookup returns CDR1 SEHNR and CDR2 FQNEAQ (reference sequence). The CDR3 runs 14 residues. V lost 5 bases to trimming and J lost 7 bases, with 17 bases between them. CDR3 sequence (DNA): TGTGCCAGCAGCCCTAGCGAGGGCAGAGGTGGCTACACCTTC. Protein product: CASSPSEGRGGYTF.

The chain combines TRBV28 with TRBJ2-1; 9 bases match TRBD2. The CDR3 has 15 residues. V shed 5 bases, J shed 5 bases, and the junction held 7 bases outside the gene matches. Germline V gene lookup returns CDR1 MDHEN and CDR2 SYDVKM. As DNA, the CDR3 is TGTGCCAGCAGTCGTCTAGCGGGGAAAAACAATGAGCAGTTCTTC. It translates to CASSRLAGKNNEQFF.

J is TRBJ1-1 and V is TRBV5-1, with D possibly being TRBD1 (6 bases). The ends were cut back, 3 bases at V and 7 bases at J, with 16 bases in the middle. The germline V gene has CDR1 SGHRS and CDR2 YFSETQ. The length of the CDR3 is 14 residues. CDR3: CASSSDRIGGEAFF. CDR3 DNA: TGCGCCAGCAGCTCTGACAGGATAGGGGGTGAAGCTTTCTTT.

The J gene is TRBJ2-7, the V gene TRBV7-7, with 7 positions matching TRBD1. Germline CDR1 SSHAT, CDR2 FNYEAQ (reference sequence). The junction had 5 bases not matched to a gene; V was cut back by 5 bases and J by 1 base. The CDR3 loop spans 14 amino acids. The CDR3: CASSPDRVSYEQYF. DNA for the CDR3: TGTGCCAGCAGCCCAGACAGGGTATCCTACGAGCAGTACTTC.

This clone turned up a few times. The DNA for the CDR3 is TGTGCCAGCACCCCTGTCGCGGAGACCCAGTACTTC. Protein sequence: CASTPVAETQYF. The chain is built from TRBV7-9 and TRBJ2-5, with unresolved D. CDR3 length equals 12 residues. Germline lookup yields CDR1 SEHNR and CDR2 FQNEAQ (reference sequence). V dropped 7 bases and J dropped 5 bases, with 11 bases sitting between them.

The chain employs TRBV7-2 and TRBJ1-2; TRBD1 aligns across 9 bases. Germline V gene sequence: CDR1 SGHTA, CDR2 FQGNSA. Germline trimming cut 0 bases from V and 11 bases from J; bases unmatched to any gene: 7. The CDR3 sequence is 14 residues long. In DNA, the CDR3 is TGTGCCAGCAGCTTAGCCGGGACAGGGACCCAATACACCTTC. Translated, it gives CASSLAGTGTQYTF.

The sample holds one count of this clone. This chain uses TRBV4-2 with TRBJ2-1; D is ambiguous. The CDR3 length is 13 residues. Per the germline V gene, CDR1 is LGHNA and CDR2 is YNFKEQ. V shed 1 base and J shed 11 bases, with 12 bases lying between them. The CDR3: CASSQATMRQQFF. The CDR3 nucleotides are TGTGCCAGCAGCCAAGCCACTATGCGACAGCAGTTCTTC.

The rearrangement joins TRBV7-2 to TRBJ2-3, with a weak D call TRBD2 (7 bases). The CDR3 extends over 15 amino acids. Germline lookup yields CDR1 SGHTA and CDR2 FQGNSA. The V gene lost 5 bases and the J gene lost 7 bases, with 19 bases spanning the gap. CDR3 in amino acids: CASSLGAGDLNTQYF. CDR3 coding DNA: TGTGCCAGCAGCCTGGGGGCGGGGGACCTCAATACGCAGTATTTT.

This rearrangement joins TRBV7-2 to TRBJ2-7; D is unresolved. CDR1 SGHTA and CDR2 FQGNSA come from the germline V gene. With 5 bases removed from V and 5 bases from J, the gap between germline ends came to 16 bases. The CDR3 has 14 residues. The CDR3, as DNA: TGTGCCAGCAGCACCAACGGCGCCCCCCACGAGCAGTACTTC. Translated: CASSTNGAPHEQYF. Combining the CDR3 with reference TRBV7-2 and TRBJ2-7 gives the whole variable domain GAGVSQSPSNKVTEKGKDVELRCDPISGHTALYWYRQSLGQGLEFLIYFQGNSAPDKSGLPSDRFSAERTGGSVSTLTIQRTQQEDSAVYLCASSTNGAPHEQYFGPGTRLTVT.

This chain joins TRBV10-3 and TRBJ1-1, with D uncertain. This CDR3 is 13 amino acids long. V shed 5 bases and J shed 2 bases, with 9 bases lying between them. Germline CDR1 is ENHRY and CDR2 is SYGVKD. CDR3 coding DNA: TGTGCCATCAGTATTACAGAAAACACTGAAGCTTTCTTT. Its protein product is CAISITENTEAFF.

The chain carries TRBV18 and TRBJ2-2; either TRBD1 or TRBD2 may fit D (5 bases each). Deletions cut 2 bases from V and 4 bases from J, with 11 bases between. Per the germline V gene, CDR1 is KGHSH and CDR2 is LQKENI. The CDR3 totals 15 residues. The CDR3 region has the DNA TGTGCCAGCTCACCAATCGGGGCTGTCACCGGGGAGCTGTTTTTT. It specifies CASSPIGAVTGELFF.

The chain carries TRBV2 and TRBJ1-6; weak D call: TRBD1 (5 bases). Between the trimmed V and J ends, which lost 6 bases and 0 bases, there was a span of 9 bases. This CDR3 comprises 15 residues. Germline V gene data show CDR1 as SNHLY and CDR2 as FYNNEI. The CDR3 loop is CASRGEGSYNSPLHF. The DNA for the CDR3 is TGTGCCAGCAGGGGGGAGGGCTCCTATAATTCACCCCTCCACTTT.

This chain uses TRBV11-2 with TRBJ1-2, with 9 nucleotides matching TRBD1. The CDR3 contains 14 residues. CDR1 and CDR2 (germline): SGHAT, FQNNGV. V shed 4 bases and J 5 bases; nucleotides not matched to a gene: 5. The CDR3 sequence: CASSSDRGVYGYTF. In nucleotides, the CDR3 is TGTGCCAGCAGCTCTGACAGGGGGGTGTATGGCTACACCTTC.